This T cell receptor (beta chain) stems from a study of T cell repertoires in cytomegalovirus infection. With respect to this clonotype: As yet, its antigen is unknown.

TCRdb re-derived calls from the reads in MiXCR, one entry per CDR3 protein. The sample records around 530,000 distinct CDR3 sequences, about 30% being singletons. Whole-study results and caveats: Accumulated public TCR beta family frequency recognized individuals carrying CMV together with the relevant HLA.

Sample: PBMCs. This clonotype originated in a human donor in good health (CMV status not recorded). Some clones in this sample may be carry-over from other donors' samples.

CDR3 region: CASSYRLLTSRNTQETQYF. CDR3 bases: TGTGCCAGCAGTTACCGCCTTCTTACTAGCCGCAACACTCAAGAGACCCAGTACTTC. This rearrangement joins TRBV6-8 to TRBJ2-5; TRBD2 is a possible D gene (6 bases). V was cut by 2 bases and J by 2 bases, with 24 bases left in between. Germline assignment: CDR1 MNHGY and CDR2 SAAAGT. The CDR3 sequence is 19 residues long.